Listed below are T cell receptor beta chains from one sample, sequenced in a study of cytomegalovirus exposure and HLA in healthy donors. Assay: immunoSEQ multiplex PCR; the TCRdb copy retains only in-frame clones and omits some. The sample consists of approximately 100,000 clones, about 80% of them appearing once. The sequenced sample consisted of PBMCs. These receptors were obtained from a woman aged 40 to 50 in good health and CMV-seronegative. Each CDR3 is given with its conserved first and last residue. A D gene is named only where the DNA matches it firmly. Size is omitted from some rows. Given values are once, few, many or a class for expanded clones.

TRBV28	TRBD1	-	TRBJ2-7	CASSTLHRDRGFYEQYF	TGTGCCAGCAGTACGTTACACCGGGACAGGGGTTTCTACGAGCAGTACTTC
TRBV27	TRBD2	-	TRBJ2-1	CASSSGISYNEQFF	TGTGCCAGCAGTAGCGGGATTTCCTACAATGAGCAGTTCTTC
TRBV9	-	-	TRBJ1-6	CASSVVRAYNSPLHF	TGTGCCAGCAGCGTCGTACGGGCCTATAATTCACCCCTCCACTTT
TRBV7-2	-	-	TRBJ1-3	CASSPQPGHRLAGGNTIYF	TGTGCCAGCAGTCCCCAACCGGGACACCGCTTAGCGGGAGGAAACACCATATATTTT
TRBV27	-	-	TRBJ1-2	CASRPGTRHSGYGYTF	TGTGCCAGCAGACCGGGGACACGACATTCGGGCTATGGCTACACCTTC
TRBV4-3	-	-	TRBJ2-2	CASSHSWRNTGELFF	TGCGCCAGCAGCCACAGCTGGAGGAACACCGGGGAGCTGTTTTTT
TRBV10-3	TRBD1	-	TRBJ1-1	CAISERGTDTSEAFF	TGTGCCATCAGTGAGAGGGGGACAGATACATCTGAAGCTTTCTTT
TRBV29-1	-	once	TRBJ2-7	CSGGQSSYEQYF	TGCAGCGGGGGGCAGAGCTCCTACGAGCAGTACTTC
TRBV4-3	-	once	TRBJ2-3	CASSQSSAGRYTDTQYF	TGCGCCAGCAGCCAATCTTCAGCGGGCCGATACACAGATACGCAGTATTTT
TRBV28	-	-	TRBJ2-7	CAVGTREGGDPFIGSYEQYF	TGTGCCGTCGGGACTAGAGAAGGGGGCGATCCTTTCATCGGTTCCTACGAGCAGTACTTC
TRBV4-1	-	-	TRBJ2-3	CASSPTLSRTDTQYF	TGCGCCAGCAGCCCTACTCTTAGTCGCACAGATACGCAGTATTTT
TRBV30	TRBD1	-	TRBJ2-5	CAWVIKGAETQYF	TGTGCCTGGGTCATCAAGGGGGCAGAGACCCAGTACTTC
TRBV7-3	-	-	TRBJ2-1	CASSSSHYNEQFF	TGTGCCAGCAGCTCATCCCACTACAATGAGCAGTTCTTC
TRBV5-6	-	few	TRBJ2-6	CASSPKTVDFSGANVLTF	TGTGCCAGCAGCCCAAAGACAGTAGATTTCTCTGGGGCCAACGTCCTGACTTTC
TRBV28	-	-	TRBJ1-6	CASNPGGRYNSPLHF	TGTGCCAGCAACCCGGGGGGCAGGTATAATTCACCCCTCCACTTT
TRBV6-4	TRBD2	-	TRBJ2-3	CASSDGTSGTDTQYF	TGTGCCAGCAGTGACGGGACTAGCGGCACAGATACGCAGTATTTT
TRBV18	-	-	TRBJ1-1	CASSPPRQDMNTEAFF	TGTGCCAGCTCACCACCGAGGCAGGACATGAACACTGAAGCTTTCTTT
TRBV19	-	-	TRBJ2-6	CASTNGGTNVLTF	TGTGCCAGTACGAACGGAGGGACCAACGTCCTGACTTTC
TRBV9	TRBD1	-	TRBJ2-7	CASSFSGGAYEQYF	TGTGCCAGCAGCTTTTCAGGGGGCGCGTACGAGCAGTACTTC
TRBV27	TRBD2	-	TRBJ2-7	CASSLRASGSYEQYF	TGTGCCAGCAGTTTACGAGCTAGCGGGAGCTACGAGCAGTACTTC
TRBV29-1	TRBD1	-	TRBJ2-7	CSVTGGSSYEQYF	TGCAGCGTTACAGGGGGAAGCTCCTACGAGCAGTACTTC
TRBV10-3	-	-	TRBJ2-1	CAISSVSEQFF	TGTGCCATCAGTAGCGTTAGTGAGCAGTTCTTC
TRBV20-1	TRBD1	-	TRBJ2-7	CSAGTGVEQYF	TGCAGTGCAGGGACAGGGGTCGAGCAGTACTTC
TRBV5-5	-	-	TRBJ2-4	CASSLFEGPAKNIQYF	TGTGCCAGCAGCTTGTTTGAGGGCCCAGCCAAAAACATTCAGTACTTC
TRBV6-4	TRBD2	-	TRBJ2-3	CASSVVAGYSDTQYF	TGTGCCAGCAGTGTAGTAGCGGGCTATTCTGATACGCAGTATTTT
TRBV6-1	TRBD2	-	TRBJ2-1	CASNLSGRRFNEQFF	TGTGCCAGCAACCTGAGCGGGAGGCGCTTCAATGAGCAGTTCTTC
TRBV7-9	TRBD2	-	TRBJ2-3	CASSRLATDTQYF	TGTGCCAGCAGCCGACTAGCCACAGATACGCAGTATTTT
TRBV28	TRBD2	-	TRBJ2-2	CASSSATSGTNTGELFF	TGTGCCAGCAGTTCGGCGACTAGCGGTACTAACACCGGGGAGCTGTTTTTT
TRBV7-8	TRBD1	-	TRBJ2-3	CASSYRLRGQTDTQYF	TGTGCCAGCAGCTACAGACTTAGGGGGCAGACAGATACGCAGTATTTT
TRBV7-9	TRBD1	-	TRBJ1-2	CASSLRQGSGGYTF	TGTGCCAGCAGCCTCCGACAGGGGAGCGGTGGCTACACCTTC
TRBV28	TRBD1	-	TRBJ1-1	CASSLWLGGAERTEAFF	TGTGCCAGCAGCCTATGGTTAGGGGGCGCGGAGCGCACTGAAGCTTTCTTT
TRBV25-1	-	few	TRBJ1-3	CASSEDRFSGNTIYF	TGTGCCAGCAGTGAAGACAGGTTCTCTGGAAACACCATATATTTT
TRBV10-3	-	-	TRBJ1-1	CAISALSAEAFF	TGTGCCATCAGTGCCCTTTCGGCTGAAGCTTTCTTT
TRBV11-1	-	-	TRBJ1-4	CASSLQREDEKLFF	TGTGCCAGCAGCTTACAACGGGAGGATGAAAAACTGTTTTTT
TRBV28	TRBD1	-	TRBJ1-2	CASVRDRANYGYTF	TGTGCCAGCGTCCGGGACAGAGCTAACTATGGCTACACCTTC
TRBV11-2	TRBD2	-	TRBJ2-3	CASSKTGTRSSDTQYF	TGTGCCAGCAGCAAGACCGGGACTAGATCGAGTGATACGCAGTATTTT
TRBV7-2	TRBD1	-	TRBJ1-2	CASSSGTGTSGYTF	TGTGCCAGCAGCTCCGGGACAGGGACAAGCGGCTACACCTTC
TRBV28	-	few	TRBJ1-2	CASSQTGSNGYTF	TGTGCCAGCAGCCAGACAGGTTCTAATGGCTACACCTTC
TRBV29-1	TRBD2	few	TRBJ2-3	CSVGWGGNTDTQYF	TGCAGCGTTGGTTGGGGGGGAAACACAGATACGCAGTATTTT
TRBV13	-	-	TRBJ1-5	CASSLGRGMEPQHF	TGTGCCAGCAGCTTAGGGAGAGGAATGGAGCCCCAGCATTTT
TRBV7-2	TRBD2	-	TRBJ2-1	CASTLTSGRYYNEQFF	TGTGCCAGCACCTTGACTAGCGGGAGGTACTACAATGAGCAGTTCTTC
TRBV5-6	-	-	TRBJ1-3	CASSLAEAGNTIYF	TGTGCCAGCAGCTTGGCTGAGGCTGGAAACACCATATATTTT
TRBV11-2	TRBD1	-	TRBJ1-2	CASSSLDRVTGYTF	TGTGCCAGCAGCTCGTTAGACAGGGTGACTGGCTACACCTTC
TRBV27	-	-	TRBJ1-5	CASSLARYQPQHF	TGTGCCAGCAGTTTAGCCAGATATCAGCCCCAGCATTTT
TRBV19	-	-	TRBJ2-7	CASSIGSGLYEQYF	TGTGCCAGTAGTATTGGTAGCGGACTTTACGAGCAGTACTTC